This entry features one TCR beta chain sequence. Its antigen is undetermined. A single record per CDR3 protein comes from TCRdb applying MiXCR to the reads. The sample shows about 37,000 distinct CDR3 sequences, just over 50% of them seen only once. The data belong to a study of T cell repertoires in cytomegalovirus infection. Whole-study context: TCR beta signatures that were public indicated CMV infection and matching HLA type.

Overall study results and limits: Accumulated public TCR beta family frequency recognized individuals carrying CMV together with the relevant HLA. HLA-C-restricted TCR beta clonotypes specific for CMV led the ex vivo response.

The material was CD8+ T cells from cultured PBMCs, obtained from culture after CMV antigen stimulation. This sequence originates from a human donor in good health (CMV status not recorded). Some clones in this sample may be carry-over from other donors' samples.

The CDR3 sequence is CAISATVLAGNLGDTQYF. DNA of the CDR3: TGTGCCATCAGTGCAACTGTTCTAGCGGGAAACCTGGGGGATACGCAGTATTTT. J is TRBJ2-3 and V is TRBV10-3, with TRBD2 matching over 9 bases. The CDR3 is 18 amino acids. V dropped 4 bases and J dropped 6; count of bases not matched to a gene: 17. Germline V CDR1 and CDR2: ENHRY, SYGVKD.